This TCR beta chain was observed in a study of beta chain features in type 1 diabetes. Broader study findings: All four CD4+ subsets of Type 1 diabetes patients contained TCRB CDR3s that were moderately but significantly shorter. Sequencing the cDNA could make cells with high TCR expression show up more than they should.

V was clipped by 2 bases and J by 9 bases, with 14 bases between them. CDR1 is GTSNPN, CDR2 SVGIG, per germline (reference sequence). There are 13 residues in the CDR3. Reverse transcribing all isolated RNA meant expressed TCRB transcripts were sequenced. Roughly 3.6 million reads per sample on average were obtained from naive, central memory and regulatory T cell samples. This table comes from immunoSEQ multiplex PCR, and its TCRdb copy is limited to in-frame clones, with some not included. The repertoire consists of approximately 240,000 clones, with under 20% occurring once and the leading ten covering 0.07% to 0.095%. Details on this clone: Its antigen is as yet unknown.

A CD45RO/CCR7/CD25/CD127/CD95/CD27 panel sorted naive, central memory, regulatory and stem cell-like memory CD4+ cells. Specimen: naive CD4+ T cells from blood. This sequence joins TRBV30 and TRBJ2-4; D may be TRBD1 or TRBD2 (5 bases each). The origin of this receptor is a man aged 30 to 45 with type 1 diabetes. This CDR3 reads CAWSPQVRGIQYF. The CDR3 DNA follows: TGTGCCTGGAGTCCCCAGGTGAGGGGCATTCAGTACTTC.